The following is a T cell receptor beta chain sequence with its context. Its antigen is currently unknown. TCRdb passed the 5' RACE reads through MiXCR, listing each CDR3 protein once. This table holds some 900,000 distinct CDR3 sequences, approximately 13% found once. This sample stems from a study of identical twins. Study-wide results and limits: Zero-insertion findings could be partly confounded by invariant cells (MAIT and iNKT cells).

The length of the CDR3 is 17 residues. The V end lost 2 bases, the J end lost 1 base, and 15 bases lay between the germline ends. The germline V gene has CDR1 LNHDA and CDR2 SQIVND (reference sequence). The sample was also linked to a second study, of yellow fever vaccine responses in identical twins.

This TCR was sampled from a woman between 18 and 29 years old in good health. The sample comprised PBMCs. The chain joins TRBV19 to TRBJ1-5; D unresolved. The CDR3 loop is CASSIITLRNSNQPQHF. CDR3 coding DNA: TGTGCCAGTAGTATAATTACTTTGAGAAACAGCAATCAGCCCCAGCATTTT.